The sequence of this TCR beta chain was determined in a study of cytomegalovirus exposure and HLA in healthy donors. The V segment lost 3 bases and the J segment 2 bases; nucleotides outside the gene matches: 7. This CDR3 spans 16 amino acids. Germline-derived CDR1 and CDR2 are SGHAT and FQNNGV. The PCR made use of 60 Vbeta and 13 Jbeta primers. The repertoire was sequenced with immunoSEQ multiplex PCR; TCRdb's copy has only in-frame clones and lacks some. The repertoire holds about 98,000 clones, with approximately 64% as singletons. The sequence derives from a human donor in good health. This chain uses TRBV11-2 with TRBJ2-1, with 7 bases fitting TRBD2. The source material was PBMCs. CDR3 protein: CASSFPSGLTYNEQFF. The CDR3 coding sequence is TGTGCCAGCAGCTTCCCCTCGGGACTAACCTACAATGAGCAGTTCTTC.